This T cell receptor (beta chain) was sequenced for a study of vaccination effects on CD4 cells after COVID-19. Peptide-pool stimulation followed by sequencing identified expanded antigen-specific CD4+ clonotypes in the ViraFEST assay. CD4+ T cell isolation took place after about 11 days of culture. None of these healthy vaccinees had been infected with SARS-CoV-2 before vaccination. Regarding this clone: Its antigen remains unknown.

V shed 2 bases and J shed 3 bases, with 8 bases lying between them. The germline V gene encodes CDR1 LGHDT and CDR2 YNNKEL (reference sequence). The CDR3 length is 14 residues. This table comes from immunoSEQ multiplex PCR, and its TCRdb copy is limited to in-frame clones, with some not included. Of 40,000 to 50,000 clones in the sample, approximately 80% were seen once. This sample comprised CD4+ T cells from PBMCs cultured with HCoV-NL63 spike peptides, obtained before COVID-19 vaccination. This clonotype was obtained from a human donor who received a COVID-19 vaccine. This chain uses TRBV3-1 (or the pseudogene TRBV3-2) with TRBJ2-1; D unresolved. The chain's CDR3 is CASSQMPGYNEQFF. For the CDR3, the DNA is TGTGCCAGCAGCCAAATGCCAGGCTACAATGAGCAGTTCTTC.